This is a list of T cell receptor beta chains from one sample in a study of identical twins. Each CDR3 protein gets one entry after TCRdb re-called the 5' RACE reads with MiXCR. Here the sample spans approximately 500,000 distinct CDR3 sequences, less than 25% being singletons. These same data were also listed under a study on T cells expressing NK-cell markers.

The specimen sequenced was CD4+ T cells sorted from blood. All receptors come from a woman aged 18-29 years in good health. Both conserved end residues are part of each CDR3. The D gene is left open where the match is weak. Some rows have no size entry. The others give once, few or many, or a class for an expanded clone.

V gene,D gene,clone size,J gene,CDR3 length,CDR3 DNA,CDR3 protein
TRBV7-9,.,.,TRBJ2-1,14,TGTGCCAGCAGCTTAGTGGCACAGGACAATGAGCAGTTCTTC,CASSLVAQDNEQFF
TRBV30,.,.,TRBJ1-5,13,TGTGCCTGGAGTGTAGGGGGGGAGCAGCCCCAGCATTTT,CAWSVGGEQPQHF
TRBV3-1,.,few,TRBJ2-1,14,TGTGCCAGCAGCCAAAGGGACGGGTCGAGTGAGCAGTTCTTC,CASSQRDGSSEQFF
TRBV5-1,.,.,TRBJ2-3,14,TGCGCCAGCTACGGGACGGCTAGCCGATCCACGCAGTATTTT,CASYGTASRSTQYF
TRBV20-1,TRBD1,.,TRBJ2-7,14,TGCAGTGCTAGAGTCAGGGGGCTCCCCTACGAGCAGTACTTC,CSARVRGLPYEQYF
TRBV7-3,.,.,TRBJ2-2,16,TGTGCCAGCAGCTTAATTGCGGCTAGAGGCACCGGGGAGCTGTTTTTT,CASSLIAARGTGELFF
TRBV7-2,.,few,TRBJ1-5,14,TGTGCCAGCAGCTTTGCGGGGGCGGATCAGCCCCAGCATTTT,CASSFAGADQPQHF
TRBV10-3,.,.,TRBJ2-1,12,TGTGCCATCAACCGGGGCCAGGATGAGCAGTTCTTC,CAINRGQDEQFF
TRBV20-1,.,few,TRBJ2-7,12,TGCAGTGCTGGGCAGGGACACTACGAGCAGTACTTC,CSAGQGHYEQYF
TRBV7-2,TRBD1,few,TRBJ1-2,17,TGTGCCAGCAGCTTAGCGTTTACGGTGGGACAGCTTAATGGCTACACCTTC,CASSLAFTVGQLNGYTF
TRBV5-6,TRBD1,.,TRBJ1-1,16,TGTGCCAGCAGCTTCGGTGGACAGGGGCCATGGACGGGGGCTTTCTTT,CASSFGGQGPWTGAFF
TRBV5-1,.,few,TRBJ2-1,15,TGCGCCAGCAGCTTGGGTAGCCCCGCCTACAATGAGCAGTTCTTC,CASSLGSPAYNEQFF
TRBV11-2,TRBD1,.,TRBJ2-1,15,TGTGCCAGCAGCTTAGATCGAGCCAGGGGGCTGGGAGGGTTCTTC,CASSLDRARGLGGFF
TRBV7-9,.,.,TRBJ2-1,14,TGTGCCAGCAGGGTTCATCTGAAGGGGAATGAGCAGTTCTTC,CASRVHLKGNEQFF